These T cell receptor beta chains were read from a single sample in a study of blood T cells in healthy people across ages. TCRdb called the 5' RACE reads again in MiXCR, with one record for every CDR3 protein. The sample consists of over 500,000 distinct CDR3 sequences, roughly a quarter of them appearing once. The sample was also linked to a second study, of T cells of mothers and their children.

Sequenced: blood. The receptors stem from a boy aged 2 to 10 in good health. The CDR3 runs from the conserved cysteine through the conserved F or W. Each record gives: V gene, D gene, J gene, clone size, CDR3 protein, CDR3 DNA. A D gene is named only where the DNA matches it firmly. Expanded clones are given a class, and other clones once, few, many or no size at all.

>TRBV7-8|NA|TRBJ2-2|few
CASSLLGYTGELFF
TGTGCCAGCAGCCTACTCGGGTATACCGGGGAGCTGTTTTTT
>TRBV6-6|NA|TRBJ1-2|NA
CASSPSTGLNYGYTF
TGTGCCAGCAGCCCCTCTACAGGGCTTAACTATGGCTACACCTTC
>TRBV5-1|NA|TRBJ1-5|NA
CASSPWAGSNQPQHF
TGCGCCAGCAGCCCCTGGGCCGGCAGCAATCAGCCCCAGCATTTT
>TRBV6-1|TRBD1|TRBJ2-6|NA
CASSVTGPGANVLTF
TGTGCCAGCAGTGTGACAGGGCCAGGGGCCAACGTCCTGACTTTC
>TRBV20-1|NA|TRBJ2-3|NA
CSASGGRTDTQYF
TGCAGTGCTAGCGGGGGACGCACAGATACGCAGTATTTT
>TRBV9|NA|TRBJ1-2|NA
CASSVGLGGTNYGYTF
TGTGCCAGCAGCGTAGGTCTCGGAGGGACCAACTATGGCTACACCTTC
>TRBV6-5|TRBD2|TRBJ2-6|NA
CASSYSLGLAGAGANVLTF
TGTGCCAGCAGTTACTCGTTGGGACTAGCGGGCGCCGGGGCCAACGTCCTGACTTTC
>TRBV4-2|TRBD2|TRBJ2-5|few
CASSQRGDQETQYF
TGTGCCAGCAGCCAACGGGGGGACCAAGAGACCCAGTACTTC
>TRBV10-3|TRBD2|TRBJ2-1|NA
CAISGGTSGGRVHNEQFF
TGTGCCATCAGTGGGGGGACTAGCGGGGGGCGAGTCCACAATGAGCAGTTCTTC
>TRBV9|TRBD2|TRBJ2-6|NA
CASSVGTSGGSGEANVLTF
TGTGCCAGCAGCGTAGGAACTAGCGGGGGGAGTGGTGAGGCCAACGTCCTGACTTTC
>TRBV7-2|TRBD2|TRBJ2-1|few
CASSKQVSGRFEYNEQFF
TGTGCCAGCAGCAAGCAAGTCAGCGGGAGATTTGAGTACAATGAGCAGTTCTTC
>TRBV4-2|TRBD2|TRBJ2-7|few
CASSQAGGASSSYEQYF
TGTGCCAGCAGCCAAGCGGGAGGTGCGTCAAGCTCCTACGAGCAGTACTTC
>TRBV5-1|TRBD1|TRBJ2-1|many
CASSPGTGSYNEQFF
TGTGCCAGCAGTCCGGGGACAGGGTCCTACAATGAGCAGTTCTTC
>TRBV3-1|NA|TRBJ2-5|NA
CASSLLRVGGHGTQYF
TGTGCCAGCAGTCTCTTGAGGGTCGGGGGCCATGGGACCCAGTACTTC
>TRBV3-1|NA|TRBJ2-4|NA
CASSQVDIQYF
TGTGCCAGCAGCCAAGTGGACATTCAGTACTTC
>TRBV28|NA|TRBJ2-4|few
CASSSQGATKNIQYF
TGTGCCAGCAGTTCACAGGGTGCGACCAAAAACATTCAGTACTTC
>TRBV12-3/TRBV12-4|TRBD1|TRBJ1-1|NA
CASSLRRGTANTEAFF
TGTGCCAGCAGTTTGCGACGGGGGACAGCCAACACTGAAGCTTTCTTT
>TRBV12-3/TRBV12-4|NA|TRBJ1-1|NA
CASSKGMNTEAFF
TGTGCCAGCAGCAAGGGTATGAACACTGAAGCTTTCTTT
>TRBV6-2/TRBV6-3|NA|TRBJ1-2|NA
CANSNSIRGYTF
TGTGCCAACAGTAACTCTATTCGCGGCTACACCTTC
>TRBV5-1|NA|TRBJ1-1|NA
CASSLPDGLNTEAFF
TGCGCCAGCAGCTTGCCGGACGGCTTGAACACTGAAGCTTTCTTT
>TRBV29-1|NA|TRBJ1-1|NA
CSVPDGGSEAFF
TGCAGCGTCCCGGACGGGGGGTCTGAAGCTTTCTTT
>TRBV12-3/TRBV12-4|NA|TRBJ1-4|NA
CASSLDRGLGEKLFF
TGTGCCAGCAGTTTAGACCGCGGGCTCGGTGAAAAACTGTTTTTT
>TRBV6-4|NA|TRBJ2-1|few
CASSGAGGNNEQFF
TGTGCCAGCAGTGGGGCGGGCGGGAACAATGAGCAGTTCTTC
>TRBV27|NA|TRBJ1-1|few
CASSKQGRDTEAFF
TGTGCCAGCAGTAAACAGGGTCGGGACACTGAAGCTTTCTTT
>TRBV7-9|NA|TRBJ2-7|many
CASSLEGSEQYF
TGTGCCAGCAGCTTAGAGGGGAGCGAGCAGTACTTC
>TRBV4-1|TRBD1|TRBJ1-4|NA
CASSHLGQGEKLFF
TGCGCCAGCAGCCACCTTGGACAGGGGGAAAAACTGTTTTTT
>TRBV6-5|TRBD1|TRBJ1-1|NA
CASSYRQGGEAFF
TGTGCCAGCAGTTACAGACAGGGGGGGGAAGCTTTCTTT
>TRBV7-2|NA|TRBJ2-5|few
CASRGGGFNVETQYF
TGTGCCAGCAGGGGTGGGGGATTTAACGTAGAGACCCAGTACTTC
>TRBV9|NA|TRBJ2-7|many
CASSVGTIGTYEQYF
TGTGCCAGCAGCGTAGGGACTATTGGGACCTACGAGCAGTACTTC
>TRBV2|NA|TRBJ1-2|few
CASIPFGDYGYTF
TGTGCCAGCATCCCCTTCGGGGACTATGGCTACACCTTC
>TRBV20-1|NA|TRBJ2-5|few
CSASKYDHQETQYF
TGCAGTGCTAGTAAATACGACCACCAAGAGACCCAGTACTTC
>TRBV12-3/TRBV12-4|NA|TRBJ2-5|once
CASSPGLGLETQYF
TGTGCCAGCAGCCCGGGACTGGGGCTAGAGACCCAGTACTTC
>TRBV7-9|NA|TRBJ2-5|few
CASSLAVVGETQYF
TGTGCCAGCAGCTTAGCGGTTGTTGGAGAGACCCAGTACTTC
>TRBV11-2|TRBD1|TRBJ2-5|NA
CASSLAGDRASYEYF
TGTGCCAGCAGCTTGGCTGGGGACAGGGCTTCCTACGAGTACTTC
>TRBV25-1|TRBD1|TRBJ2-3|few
CASRADREIIDTQYF
TGTGCCAGCAGGGCGGACAGGGAAATTATCGATACGCAGTATTTT
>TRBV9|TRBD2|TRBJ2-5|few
CASSVGAGVGETQYF
TGTGCCAGCAGCGTAGGAGCGGGGGTCGGAGAGACCCAGTACTTC
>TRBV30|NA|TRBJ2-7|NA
CAWGLRGPGEQYF
TGTGCCTGGGGTCTGAGAGGGCCGGGAGAGCAGTACTTC
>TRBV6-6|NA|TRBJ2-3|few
CASSPRRSTDTQYF
TGTGCCAGCAGCCCTCGTCGCAGCACAGATACGCAGTATTTT
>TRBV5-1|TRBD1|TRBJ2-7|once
CASSLVAGGHEQYF
TGCGCCAGCAGCTTGGTGGCAGGGGGCCACGAGCAGTACTTC
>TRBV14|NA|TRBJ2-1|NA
CASSPASAAYNEQFF
TGTGCCAGCAGTCCAGCATCAGCGGCCTACAATGAGCAGTTCTTC
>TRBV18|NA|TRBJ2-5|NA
CASSPEDGLSVTQYF
TGTGCCAGCTCACCAGAGGACGGGCTTTCGGTGACCCAGTACTTC
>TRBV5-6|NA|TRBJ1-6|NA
CASRPVNDNSPLHF
TGTGCCAGCAGGCCGGTAAACGATAATTCACCCCTCCACTTT
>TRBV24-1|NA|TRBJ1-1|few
CAIHRDGEAFF
TGTGCCATTCACCGGGACGGTGAAGCTTTCTTT
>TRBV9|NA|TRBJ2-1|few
CASSPVYLGEQFF
TGTGCCAGCAGCCCTGTATACCTGGGTGAGCAGTTCTTC
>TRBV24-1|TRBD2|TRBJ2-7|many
CATSVQEGREPYEQYF
TGTGCCACCAGTGTCCAAGAAGGGAGGGAGCCCTACGAGCAGTACTTC
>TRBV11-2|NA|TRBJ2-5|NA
CASSLDEGSAQETQYF
TGTGCCAGCAGCTTAGATGAAGGGAGCGCCCAAGAGACCCAGTACTTC
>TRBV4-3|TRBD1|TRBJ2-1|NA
CASSQEGRGPFEQFF
TGCGCCAGCAGCCAAGAGGGCAGGGGGCCGTTTGAGCAGTTCTTC
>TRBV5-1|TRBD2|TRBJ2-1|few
CASSSYSGGAWDEQFF
TGCGCCAGCAGCTCGTATAGCGGGGGGGCCTGGGATGAGCAGTTCTTC
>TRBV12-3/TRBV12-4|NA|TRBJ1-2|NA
CASSAGLVVGYTF
TGTGCCAGCAGCGCCGGACTGGTGGTGGGCTACACCTTC
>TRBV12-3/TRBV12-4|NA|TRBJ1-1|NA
CASSHPGREAFF
TGTGCCAGCAGCCACCCGGGGAGGGAAGCTTTCTTT
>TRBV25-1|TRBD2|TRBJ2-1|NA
CASRGIAGPAYNEQFF
TGTGCCAGCAGGGGTATAGCGGGGCCTGCCTACAATGAGCAGTTCTTC
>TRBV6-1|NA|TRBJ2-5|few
CASSEGGLQETQYF
TGTGCCAGCAGTGAAGGTGGTTTACAAGAGACCCAGTACTTC
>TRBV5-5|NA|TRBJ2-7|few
CASSLGTELYEQYF
TGTGCCAGCAGCTTGGGGACAGAACTTTACGAGCAGTACTTC
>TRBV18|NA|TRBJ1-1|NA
CASSPPGRVAAFF
TGTGCCAGCTCACCACCCGGCAGGGTTGCGGCTTTCTTT
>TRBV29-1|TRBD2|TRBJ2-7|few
CSGGGRDQYF
TGCAGCGGGGGGGGGAGGGACCAGTACTTC
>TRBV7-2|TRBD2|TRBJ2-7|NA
CASSLPSGGPKQYF
TGTGCCAGCAGCTTGCCTAGCGGGGGCCCCAAGCAGTACTTC
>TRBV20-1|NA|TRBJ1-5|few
CSATGASNQPQHF
TGCAGTGCTACAGGGGCTAGCAATCAGCCCCAGCATTTT
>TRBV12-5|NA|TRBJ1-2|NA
CASGFLAKANYGYTF
TGTGCTAGTGGTTTTCTGGCAAAAGCTAACTATGGCTACACCTTC
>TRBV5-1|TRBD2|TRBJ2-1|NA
CASSLLAGLNEQFF
TGCGCCAGCAGCTTACTAGCGGGGCTCAATGAGCAGTTCTTC
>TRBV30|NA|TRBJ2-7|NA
CAWERGDERFF
TGTGCCTGGGAAAGAGGGGATGAGCGGTTCTTC